These 27 T cell receptor beta chains share one sample of origin, sequenced in a study of T cells in Graves' hyperthyroidism and ophthalmopathy. TCR beta CDR3 regions were amplified from RNA. TCR CDR3 underwent first-round RT-PCR with the HTBI primer set. TCRdb used MiXCR to reprocess the multiplex PCR reads, holding one entry per CDR3 protein. The data contain 750,000 to 950,000 distinct CDR3 sequences, over 35% of them singletons. Sequencing input: blood. These receptor sequences come from a man aged 18 to 35 with Graves' hyperthyroidism.

This clonotype was detected ten times or more. The V call is TRBV29-1, the J call TRBJ2-7; a weak D match, TRBD1 (6 bases). The CDR3 covers 13 residues. Per germline, CDR1 SQVTM and CDR2 ANQGSEA. V lost 3 bases and J 2 bases, leaving 11 bases between the germline ends. The CDR3 region is CSVEDGTTYEQYF. In nucleotides, the CDR3 is TGCAGCGTTGAGGACGGGACAACCTACGAGCAGTACTTC.

This clonotype was counted ten times or more. The chain employs TRBV24-1 and TRBJ1-5; no definite D call. The germline V gene encodes CDR1 KGHDR and CDR2 SFDVKD. This CDR3 contains 15 residues. Trimming left V 2 bases short and J 0 bases short, with 7 bases between. Here the CDR3 reads CATSDSSYSNQPQHF. CDR3 DNA: TGTGCCACCAGTGATTCGTCCTATAGCAATCAGCCCCAGCATTTT.

Remarks on this clonotype: A much larger clonotype is one base distant, so this may be a read error. The chain uses TRBV5-6 and TRBJ1-1; possible D gene TRBD1, 5 bases. Trimming cost V 0 bases and J 7 bases, with 16 bases left between them. Germline V gives CDR1 SGHDT, CDR2 YYEEEE. There are 15 residues in the CDR3. The CDR3 is CASSLEGNGGDEAFF. As DNA, the CDR3 is TGTGCCAGCAGCTTGGAGGGCAACGGAGGGGATGAAGCTTTCTTT.

This clonotype came up many times. The chain has TRBV11-1 and TRBJ2-5; the match to TRBD1 covers 7 bases. J lost 1 base, V lost 8 bases, and 4 bases had no gene match. The CDR3 contains 13 residues. Per the germline V gene, CDR1 is SGHAT and CDR2 is FQDESV (reference sequence). The CDR3, as DNA: TGTGCCAGCGGGACAGACTTCCAAGAGACCCAGTACTTC. Translating gives CASGTDFQETQYF.

The chain combines TRBV6-5 with TRBJ1-2, with a weak D call TRBD1 (6 bases). V shed 11 bases and J shed 4 bases, with 17 bases lying between them. CDR1 and CDR2 from the germline V gene are MNHEY and SVGAGI. This CDR3 is built from 13 residues. The CDR3 here is CAARQGTSYGYTF. CDR3 sequence (DNA): TGTGCCGCCAGGCAGGGGACAAGCTATGGCTACACCTTC.

The V call is TRBV6-5, the J call TRBJ2-7; D gene ambiguous. The CDR3 sequence is 13 residues long. Per germline, CDR1 MNHEY and CDR2 SVGAGI. Between the trimmed V and J ends, which lost 10 bases and 0 bases, there was a span of 13 bases. The CDR3 spells CAITDVSSYEQYF. DNA for the CDR3: TGTGCCATCACCGACGTTTCCTCCTACGAGCAGTACTTC.

The chain carries TRBV9 and TRBJ1-6; 10 bases align to TRBD1. The CDR3 extends over 16 amino acids. V gave up 4 bases and J gave up 9 bases; unmatched junction bases: 10. CDR1 SGDLS and CDR2 YYNGEE come from the germline V gene. CDR3: CASSTQGGQGVSPLHF. The CDR3 DNA reads TGTGCCAGCAGCACCCAGGGCGGACAGGGGGTTTCACCCCTCCACTTT.

This clonotype was recorded a few times. V and J are TRBV7-9 and TRBJ1-4; 7 nucleotides line up with TRBD1. Germline assignment: CDR1 SEHNR and CDR2 FQNEAQ (reference sequence). V shed 1 base, J shed 8 bases, and the junction held 10 bases outside the gene matches. CDR3 length: 16 residues. The CDR3 spells CASSLGHTGDNEKLFF. The CDR3 DNA follows: TGTGCCAGCAGCTTAGGCCACACAGGGGACAACGAAAAACTGTTTTTT.

This chain connects TRBV12-3 or TRBV12-4 to TRBJ2-5, with TRBD1 identical over 8 bases. J was trimmed by 3 bases and V by 6 bases; bases with no gene match: 6. The CDR3 spans 14 residues. CDR3 sequence (DNA): TGTGCCAGCAGGCCCAGGACAGGGAAAGAGACCCAGTACTTC. The encoded protein is CASRPRTGKETQYF.

This chain joins TRBV6-1 and TRBJ2-6; no clear D gene. This CDR3 is 17 amino acids long. Germline V gene data show CDR1 as MNHNS and CDR2 as SASEGT. V was trimmed by 4 bases and J by 1 base, leaving 14 bases between them. CDR3 nucleotides: TGTGCCAGCAGTGCCGTGATGGACGGATCTGGGGCCAACGTCCTGACTTTC. It specifies CASSAVMDGSGANVLTF.

This clonotype was detected ten times or more. J is TRBJ2-7 and V is TRBV12-3 or TRBV12-4, with D perhaps being TRBD1 or TRBD2 (5 bases each). The V end was cut by 3 bases, the J end by 2 bases, with 11 bases between. The CDR3 contains 14 residues. As DNA, the CDR3 is TGTGCCAGCAGTTTCTGGGACCGAGCCTACGAGCAGTACTTC. As protein: CASSFWDRAYEQYF.

The chain joins TRBV19 to TRBJ1-1; TRBD1 is a possible D gene (5 bases). V was pared by 10 bases and J by 5 bases, with 14 bases between. The CDR3 has 12 residues. The germline V gene has CDR1 LNHDA and CDR2 SQIVND (reference sequence). The CDR3 coding sequence is TGTGCCACCTTGCAGGGAGGGACTGAAGCTTTCTTT. It is translated as CATLQGGTEAFF. The full variable domain, in which reference TRBV19 and TRBJ1-1 provide the parts outside the CDR3, is DGGITQSPKYLFRKEGQNVTLSCEQNLNHDAMYWYRQDPGQGLRLIYYSQIVNDFQKGDIAEGYSVSREKKESFPLTVTSAQKNPTAFYLCATLQGGTEAFFGQGTRLTVV.

The chain recombines TRBV10-3 with TRBJ1-5, with D possibly TRBD1 on 5 matching bases. In germline, CDR1 is ENHRY, CDR2 SYGVKD. V was cut by 6 bases and J by 5 bases, with 17 bases left in between. The CDR3 extends over 15 amino acids. The CDR3: CAIRGTAPDDQPQHF. In DNA, the CDR3 is TGTGCCATCAGGGGGACGGCCCCCGACGATCAGCCCCAGCATTTT.

The CDR3 region is CASSLGRLGNSGANVLTF. The CDR3 nucleotides read TGTGCCAGCAGCTTAGGTCGTTTGGGAAACTCTGGGGCCAACGTCCTGACTTTC. This chain joins TRBV2 and TRBJ2-6; D gene uncertain. Trimming took off 6 bases at V and 0 bases at J, with 18 bases between the two ends. The CDR3 consists of 18 residues. CDR1 and CDR2 from the germline V gene are SNHLY and FYNNEI.

For this clonotype: Just one base apart from a much larger clone, this may be a read error. The chain couples TRBV2 to TRBJ1-6, with D unclear. Germline CDR1 SNHLY, CDR2 FYNNEI. The CDR3 totals 11 residues. Trimming stripped 7 bases from V and 2 bases from J, with 0 bases between. CDR3 sequence: CASTYNSPLHF. CDR3 DNA sequence: TGTGCCAGCACCTATAATTCACCCCTCCACTTT.

This chain links TRBV20-1 with TRBJ1-1, with D uncertain. The CDR3 covers 13 residues. Germline lookup yields CDR1 DFQATT and CDR2 SNEGSKA (reference sequence). V dropped 3 bases and J dropped 6 bases, with 14 bases sitting between them. CDR3 in amino acids: CSARGRALAEAFF. CDR3 DNA: TGCAGTGCTAGGGGTCGAGCCTTGGCTGAAGCTTTCTTT.

The J gene is TRBJ1-2, the V gene TRBV6-5, with D tentatively TRBD1 (5 bases). V was pared by 6 bases and J by 4 bases, with 15 bases between. Germline loops: CDR1 MNHEY, CDR2 SVGAGI. This CDR3 has 14 amino acids. For the CDR3, the DNA is TGTGCCAGCAGCCCGACAGCAACCCCCTATGGCTACACCTTC. Protein sequence: CASSPTATPYGYTF.

The chain recombines TRBV7-8 with TRBJ2-2, with 9 nucleotides matching TRBD1. With 0 bases clipped from V and 7 bases from J, the junction kept 6 bases outside the gene matches. Germline V CDR1 and CDR2: SGHVS, FQNEAQ. This CDR3 is built from 16 residues. The CDR3 region is CASSLAGQGLNGELFF. CDR3 DNA: TGTGCCAGCAGCTTAGCGGGACAGGGATTGAACGGGGAGCTGTTTTTT.

This clonotype showed up many times. This chain connects TRBV7-2 to TRBJ2-2; D remains ambiguous. Germline CDR1 SGHTA, CDR2 FQGNSA. The CDR3 has 15 amino acids. V was clipped by 7 bases and J by 2 bases, with 14 bases between them. The CDR3 sequence: CASTRQPGNTGELFF. The CDR3 nucleotides read TGTGCCAGCACCCGGCAGCCGGGCAACACCGGGGAGCTGTTTTTT.

The V call is TRBV6-5, the J call TRBJ1-4; D call uncertain. The V gene's germline CDR1 is MNHEY and CDR2 SVGAGI. The CDR3 spans 14 residues. V lost 6 bases, J lost 4 bases, and 12 bases lay in between. The CDR3 DNA sequence: TGTGCCAGCAGCCAAGACGGTATTAATGAAAAACTGTTTTTT. Its protein product is CASSQDGINEKLFF.

The sample holds a few counts of this clonotype. The germline gene is not matched at one end of the junction; a read error may be the cause. The chain is built from TRBV29-1 and TRBJ1-1; a weak D match, TRBD1 (6 bases). From germline, CDR1 is SQVTM and CDR2 ANQGSEA. This CDR3 has 14 amino acids. The CDR3 region has the DNA TGCAGCGTTGAAAAAGGCCAGGGGAACACTGGAGCTTTCTTT. Amino acids: CSVEKGQGNTGAFF.

This chain connects TRBV9 to TRBJ2-5; 8 nucleotides line up with TRBD2. CDR1 SGDLS and CDR2 YYNGEE come from the germline V gene. This CDR3 is 14 amino acids long. Losses at the gene ends were 7 bases for V and 2 bases for J; bases not matched to a gene: 7. The CDR3 protein is CASGGTSSQETQYF. Here the CDR3 DNA reads TGTGCCAGCGGCGGGACTAGTTCTCAAGAGACCCAGTACTTC.

This clonotype was counted at least ten times. The chain recombines TRBV10-3 with TRBJ1-1; TRBD1 matches at 7 bases. The length of the CDR3 is 15 residues. Germline V gives CDR1 ENHRY, CDR2 SYGVKD. J was trimmed by 1 base and V by 3 bases; bases with no gene match: 5. CDR3 sequence (DNA): TGTGCCATCAGTGAAACGACAGGGCCGAACACTGAAGCTTTCTTT. Its protein is CAISETTGPNTEAFF.

Details on this clonotype: A clone one base away is much larger, so this may be a read error. In this CDR3 the conserved last residue, phenylalanine or tryptophan, is missing, so a read error is likely. This sequence joins TRBV5-5 and TRBJ1-1; D not resolved. CDR1 SGHKS and CDR2 YYEKEE come from the germline V gene (reference sequence). This CDR3 comprises 14 residues. CDR3 loop: CASSLVPPNTEAFS. Written as DNA, the CDR3 is TGCGCCAGCAGCTTGGTCCCCCCGAACACTGAAGCTTTCTCT.

This rearrangement joins TRBV6-1 to TRBJ2-2; D is tentatively TRBD1 or TRBD2 (5 bases each). The germline V gene encodes CDR1 MNHNS and CDR2 SASEGT. CDR3 size: 14 residues. Trimming pared 8 bases from V and 2 bases from J, leaving 12 bases between. CDR3 bases: TGTGCCAGCGGCCGAGGGGTTAACACCGGGGAGCTGTTTTTT. Protein product: CASGRGVNTGELFF.

This clonotype was found many times. This chain links TRBV15 with TRBJ1-5; no clear D. Trimming pared 0 bases from V and 2 bases from J, leaving 5 bases between. The germline V gene encodes CDR1 LNHNV and CDR2 YYDKDF (reference sequence). This CDR3 is built from 14 residues. CDR3 region: CATSRDKGNQPQHF. CDR3 nucleotides: TGTGCCACCAGCAGAGATAAGGGCAATCAGCCCCAGCATTTT.

The CDR3 nucleotides read TGCAGCGTTGTTGGAGTAGCGGGACAGGGGTTCTACGAGCAGTACTTC. It specifies CSVVGVAGQGFYEQYF. The J gene is TRBJ2-7, the V gene TRBV29-1; 10 nucleotides agree with TRBD1. The CDR3 spans 16 residues. CDR1 is SQVTM and CDR2 is ANQGSEA in the germline V gene. Germline trimming cut 4 bases from V and 3 bases from J; bases unmatched to any gene: 12.